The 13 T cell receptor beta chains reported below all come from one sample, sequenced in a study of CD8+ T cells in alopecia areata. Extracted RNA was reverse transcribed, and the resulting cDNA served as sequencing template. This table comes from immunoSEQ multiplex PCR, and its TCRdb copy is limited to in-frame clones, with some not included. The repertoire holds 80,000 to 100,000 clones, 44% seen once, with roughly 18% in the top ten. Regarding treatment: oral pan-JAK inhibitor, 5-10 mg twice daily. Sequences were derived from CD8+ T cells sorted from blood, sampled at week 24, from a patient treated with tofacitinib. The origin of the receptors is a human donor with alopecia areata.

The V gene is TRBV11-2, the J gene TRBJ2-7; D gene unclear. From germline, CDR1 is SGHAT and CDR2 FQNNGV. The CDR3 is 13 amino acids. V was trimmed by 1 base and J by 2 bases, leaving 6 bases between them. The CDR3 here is CASSLGAPYEQYF. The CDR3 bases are TGTGCCAGCAGCTTAGGGGCACCCTACGAGCAGTACTTC.

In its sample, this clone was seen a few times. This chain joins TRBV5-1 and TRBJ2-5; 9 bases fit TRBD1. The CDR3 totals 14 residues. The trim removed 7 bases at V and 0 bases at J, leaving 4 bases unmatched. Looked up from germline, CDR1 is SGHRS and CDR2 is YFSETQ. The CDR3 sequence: CASETGGHQETQYF. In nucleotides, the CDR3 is TGCGCCAGCGAGACAGGGGGGCACCAAGAGACCCAGTACTTC.

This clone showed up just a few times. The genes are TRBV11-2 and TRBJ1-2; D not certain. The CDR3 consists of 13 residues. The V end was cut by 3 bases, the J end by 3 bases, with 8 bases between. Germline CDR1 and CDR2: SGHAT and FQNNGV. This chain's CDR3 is CASSFGQHYGYTF. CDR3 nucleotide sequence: TGTGCCAGCAGCTTCGGTCAGCACTATGGCTACACCTTC.

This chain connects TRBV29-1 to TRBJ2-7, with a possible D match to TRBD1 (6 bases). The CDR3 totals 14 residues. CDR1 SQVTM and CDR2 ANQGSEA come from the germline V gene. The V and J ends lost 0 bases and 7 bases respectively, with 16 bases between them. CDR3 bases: TGCAGCGTTGAAGATCTGGGGGCTGGAGTAGAGCAGTACTTC. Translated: CSVEDLGAGVEQYF.

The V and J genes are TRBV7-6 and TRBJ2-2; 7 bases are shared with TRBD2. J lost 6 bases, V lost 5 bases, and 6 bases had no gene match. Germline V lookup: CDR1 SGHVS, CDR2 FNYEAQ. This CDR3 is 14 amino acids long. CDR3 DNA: TGTGCCAGCAGCACCCAGACTAGCCCCGGGGAGCTGTTTTTT. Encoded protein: CASSTQTSPGELFF.

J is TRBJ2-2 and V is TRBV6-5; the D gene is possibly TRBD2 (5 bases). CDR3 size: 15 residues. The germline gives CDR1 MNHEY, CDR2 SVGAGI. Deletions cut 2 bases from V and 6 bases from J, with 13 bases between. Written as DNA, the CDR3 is TGTGCCAGCAGTTACACACCCGGGAAGTCCGGGGAGCTGTTTTTT. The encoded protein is CASSYTPGKSGELFF.

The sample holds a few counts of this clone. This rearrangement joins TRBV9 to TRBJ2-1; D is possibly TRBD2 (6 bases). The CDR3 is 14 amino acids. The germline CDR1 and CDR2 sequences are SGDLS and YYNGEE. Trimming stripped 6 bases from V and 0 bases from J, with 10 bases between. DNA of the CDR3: TGTGCCAGCACCCCCGGGGGCTCCTACAATGAGCAGTTCTTC. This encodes CASTPGGSYNEQFF.

The chain's CDR3 is CASSDNPGVSNEQFF. CDR3 in DNA: TGTGCCAGCAGCGATAATCCGGGAGTTTCGAATGAGCAGTTCTTC. The V call is TRBV7-9, the J call TRBJ2-1; D might be TRBD2 (6 bases). Germline V lookup: CDR1 SEHNR, CDR2 FQNEAQ (reference sequence). V was trimmed by 5 bases and J by 7 bases, leaving 18 bases between them. CDR3 size: 15 residues.

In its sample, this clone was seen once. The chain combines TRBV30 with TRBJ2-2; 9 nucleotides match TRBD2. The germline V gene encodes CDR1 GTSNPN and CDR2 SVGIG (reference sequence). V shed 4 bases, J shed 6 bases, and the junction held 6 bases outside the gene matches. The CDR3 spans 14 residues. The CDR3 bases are TGTGCCTGGACGGCGGGACTAGCAGCCGGGGAGCTGTTTTTT. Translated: CAWTAGLAAGELFF.

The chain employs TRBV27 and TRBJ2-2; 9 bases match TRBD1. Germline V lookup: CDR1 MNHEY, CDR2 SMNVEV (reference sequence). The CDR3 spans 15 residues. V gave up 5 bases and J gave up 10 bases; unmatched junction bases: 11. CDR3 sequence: CASSTRDRVGEELFF. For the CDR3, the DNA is TGTGCCAGCAGTACCCGGGACAGGGTGGGCGAGGAGCTGTTTTTT.

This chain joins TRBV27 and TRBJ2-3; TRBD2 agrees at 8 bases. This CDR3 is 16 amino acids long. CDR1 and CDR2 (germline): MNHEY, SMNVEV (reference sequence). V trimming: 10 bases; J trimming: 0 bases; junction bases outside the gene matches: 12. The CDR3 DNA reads TGTGCCACCTGGACTAGCAGAACCTCTAGCACAGATACGCAGTATTTT. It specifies CATWTSRTSSTDTQYF.

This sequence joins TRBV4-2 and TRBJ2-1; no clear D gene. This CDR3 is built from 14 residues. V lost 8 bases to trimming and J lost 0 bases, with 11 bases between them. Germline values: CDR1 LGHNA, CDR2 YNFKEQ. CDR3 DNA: TGTGCCAGCGCTGCGACGGACTCCTACAATGAGCAGTTCTTC. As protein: CASAATDSYNEQFF.

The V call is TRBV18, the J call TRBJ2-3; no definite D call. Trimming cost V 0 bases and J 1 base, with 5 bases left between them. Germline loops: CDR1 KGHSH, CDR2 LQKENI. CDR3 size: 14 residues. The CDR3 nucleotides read TGTGCCAGCTCACCACCGTCCGGCACAGATACGCAGTATTTT. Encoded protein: CASSPPSGTDTQYF.